The 4 T cell receptor beta chains given below trace back to one sample, sequenced in a study of cytomegalovirus exposure and HLA in healthy donors. The method was immunoSEQ multiplex PCR; TCRdb's version includes in-frame clones alone and lacks a portion of them. The sample records about 150,000 clones, approximately 86% being singletons. The source material was PBMCs. Receptors were obtained from a young man in good health and CMV-seropositive.

The sample holds one count of this clone. This rearrangement joins TRBV6-1 to TRBJ1-3, with 8 bases fitting TRBD1. Germline trimming cut 4 bases from V and 4 bases from J; bases unmatched to any gene: 9. Germline loops: CDR1 MNHNS, CDR2 SASEGT. There are 16 residues in the CDR3. CDR3 in amino acids: CASSVSDRAGGNTIYF. CDR3 sequence (DNA): TGTGCCAGCAGTGTTTCGGACAGGGCGGGCGGAAACACCATATATTTT.

The rearrangement uses TRBV6-5 and TRBJ1-1; D possibly corresponds to TRBD1 (6 bases). V lost 8 bases and J lost 1, with 11 bases in between. Germline lookup yields CDR1 MNHEY and CDR2 SVGAGI. This CDR3 region has 13 residues. CDR3 loop: CASLDRRNTEAFF. In DNA, the CDR3 is TGTGCCAGCCTCGACAGGAGGAACACTGAAGCTTTCTTT.

The chain links TRBV12-1 to TRBJ2-5; the table's D gene call, TRBD1, was not cross checked with the DNA. TRBV12-1 is a known pseudogene. This CDR3 has 14 amino acids. DNA for the CDR3: TGTGCCAGCAGCTTTGGGCAGGGCGAAGAGACCCAGTACTTC. Residues: CASSFGQGEETQYF.

The rearrangement joins TRBV5-6 to TRBJ2-7; a possible D gene is TRBD2 (6 bases). This CDR3 contains 14 residues. V was trimmed by 0 bases and J by 6 bases, leaving 13 bases between them. In germline, CDR1 is SGHDT, CDR2 YYEEEE. In DNA, the CDR3 is TGTGCCAGCAGCTTGGACCCTATGGGGGGCGAGCAGTACTTC. This gives the protein CASSLDPMGGEQYF.